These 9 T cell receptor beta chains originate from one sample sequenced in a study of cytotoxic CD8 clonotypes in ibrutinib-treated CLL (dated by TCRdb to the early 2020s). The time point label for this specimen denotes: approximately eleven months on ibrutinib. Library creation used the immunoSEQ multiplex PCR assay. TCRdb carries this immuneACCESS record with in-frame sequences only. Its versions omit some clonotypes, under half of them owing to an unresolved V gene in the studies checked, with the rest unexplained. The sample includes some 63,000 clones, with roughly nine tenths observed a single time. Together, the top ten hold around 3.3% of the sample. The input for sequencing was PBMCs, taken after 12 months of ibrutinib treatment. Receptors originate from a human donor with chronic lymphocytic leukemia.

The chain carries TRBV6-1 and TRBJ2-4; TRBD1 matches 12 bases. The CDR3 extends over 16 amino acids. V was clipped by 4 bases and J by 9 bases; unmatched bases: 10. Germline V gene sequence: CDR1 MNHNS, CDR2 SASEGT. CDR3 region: CASSAQSGQGASIQYF. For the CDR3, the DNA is TGTGCCAGCAGTGCCCAGTCGGGACAGGGGGCGAGCATTCAGTACTTC.

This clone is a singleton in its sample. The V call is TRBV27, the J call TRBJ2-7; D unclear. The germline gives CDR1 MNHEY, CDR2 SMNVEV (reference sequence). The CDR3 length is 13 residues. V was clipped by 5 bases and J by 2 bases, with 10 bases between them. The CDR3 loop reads CASSPYRTYEQYF. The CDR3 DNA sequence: TGTGCCAGCAGTCCCTACAGAACCTACGAGCAGTACTTC.

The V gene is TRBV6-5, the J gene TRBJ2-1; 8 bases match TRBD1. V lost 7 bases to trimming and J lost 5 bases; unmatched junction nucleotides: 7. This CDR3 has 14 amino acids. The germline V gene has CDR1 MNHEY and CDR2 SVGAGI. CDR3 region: CASKVPRGHNEQFF. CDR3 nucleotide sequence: TGTGCCAGCAAGGTTCCCAGGGGGCACAATGAGCAGTTCTTC.

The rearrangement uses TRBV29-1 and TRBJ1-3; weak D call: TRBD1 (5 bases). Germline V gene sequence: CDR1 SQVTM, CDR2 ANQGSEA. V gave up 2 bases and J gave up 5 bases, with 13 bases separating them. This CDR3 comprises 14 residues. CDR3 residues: CSVERVAGRNTIYF. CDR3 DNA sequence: TGCAGCGTTGAAAGGGTTGCAGGGAGAAACACCATATATTTT.

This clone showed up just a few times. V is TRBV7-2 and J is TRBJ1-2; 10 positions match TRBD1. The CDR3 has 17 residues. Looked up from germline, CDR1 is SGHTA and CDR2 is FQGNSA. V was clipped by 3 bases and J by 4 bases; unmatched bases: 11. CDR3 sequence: CASSFAPGQGLAYGYTF. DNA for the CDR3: TGTGCCAGCAGCTTCGCTCCGGGACAGGGGTTGGCCTATGGCTACACCTTC.

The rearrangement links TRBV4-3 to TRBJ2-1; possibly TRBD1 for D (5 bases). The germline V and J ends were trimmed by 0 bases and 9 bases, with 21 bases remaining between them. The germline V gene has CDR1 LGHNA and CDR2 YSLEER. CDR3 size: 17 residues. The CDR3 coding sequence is TGCGCCAGCAGCCAAGATTCTCCGGTCCTTGCTAGGGGTGAGCAGTTCTTC. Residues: CASSQDSPVLARGEQFF.

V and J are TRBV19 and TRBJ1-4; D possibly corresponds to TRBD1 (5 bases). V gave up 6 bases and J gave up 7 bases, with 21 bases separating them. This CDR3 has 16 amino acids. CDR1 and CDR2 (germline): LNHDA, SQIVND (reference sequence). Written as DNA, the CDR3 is TGTGCCAGTAGCCCACCCACACGGGGGGGAAGTGAAAAACTGTTTTTT. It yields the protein CASSPPTRGGSEKLFF. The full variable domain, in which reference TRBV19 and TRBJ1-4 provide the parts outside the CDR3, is DGGITQSPKYLFRKEGQNVTLSCEQNLNHDAMYWYRQDPGQGLRLIYYSQIVNDFQKGDIAEGYSVSREKKESFPLTVTSAQKNPTAFYLCASSPPTRGGSEKLFFGSGTQLSVL.

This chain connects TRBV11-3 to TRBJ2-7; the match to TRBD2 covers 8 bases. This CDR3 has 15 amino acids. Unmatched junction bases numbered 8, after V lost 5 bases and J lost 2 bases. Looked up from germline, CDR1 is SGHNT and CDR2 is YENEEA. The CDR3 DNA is TGTGCCAGCAGCCCCCGCAGCGGGAGTACCTACGAGCAGTACTTC. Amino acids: CASSPRSGSTYEQYF.

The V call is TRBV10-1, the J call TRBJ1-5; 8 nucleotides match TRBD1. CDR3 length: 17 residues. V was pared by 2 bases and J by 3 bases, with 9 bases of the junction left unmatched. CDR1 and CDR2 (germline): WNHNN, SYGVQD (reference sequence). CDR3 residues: CASSEPRTGFNNQPQHF. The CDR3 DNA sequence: TGCGCCAGCAGTGAGCCGAGGACAGGGTTTAACAATCAGCCCCAGCATTTT.